This is a list of T cell receptor beta chains from one sample in a study of blood T cell repertoires in COVID-19. Libraries were prepared by immunoSEQ multiplex PCR; TCRdb keeps only in-frame clonotypes and omits some of them. The profile shows fewer than 300,000 clones, approximately 80% of them singletons. The sample consisted of peripheral blood. The receptors were sampled from a human donor in a cohort sampled during active COVID-19. CDR3s include the opening cysteine and the closing phenylalanine or tryptophan. The D gene is left open where the match is weak. Part of the rows lack a size; the others show once, few, many or a class for expanded clones.

TRBV2	NA	TRBJ2-3	TRBD2	CASSVFGTSGGDTQYF	TGTGCCAGCAGTGTATTCGGGACTAGCGGGGGTGATACGCAGTATTTT
TRBV18	once	TRBJ1-2	TRBD1	CASSSGQANYGYTF	TGTGCCAGCTCCTCGGGACAGGCTAACTATGGCTACACCTTC
TRBV5-1	NA	TRBJ2-5	TRBD1	CASSFWTGEGQETQYF	TGCGCCAGCAGCTTTTGGACAGGGGAGGGCCAAGAGACCCAGTACTTC
TRBV6-5	NA	TRBJ1-5	TRBD1	CASSRTGGNQPQHF	TGTGCCAGCAGCCGAACAGGGGGCAATCAGCCCCAGCATTTT
TRBV4-3	NA	TRBJ2-2	NA	CASSQVRASAGELFF	TGCGCCAGCAGCCAAGTGAGGGCTTCTGCCGGGGAGCTGTTTTTT
TRBV5-1	NA	TRBJ2-3	TRBD1	CASSLDRGTDTQYF	TGCGCCAGCAGCTTGGACAGGGGAACAGATACGCAGTATTTT
TRBV10-1	NA	TRBJ2-1	TRBD2	CASSESSGTSGSGNEQFF	TGCGCCAGCAGTGAGAGTTCCGGGACTAGCGGGAGCGGAAATGAGCAGTTCTTC
TRBV29-1	NA	TRBJ2-7	NA	CSVEDLSSEQYF	TGCAGCGTTGAAGATCTCAGTTCCGAGCAGTACTTC
TRBV7-2	NA	TRBJ1-1	NA	CASSSSGGTEAFF	TGTGCCAGCAGCTCCTCGGGAGGTACTGAAGCTTTCTTT
TRBV28	NA	TRBJ1-2	NA	CASSLGDVGANYGYTF	TGTGCCAGCAGTCTAGGAGACGTGGGAGCTAACTATGGCTACACCTTC
TRBV10-1	NA	TRBJ1-3	NA	CASSDGASSGNTIYF	TGCGCCAGCAGTGACGGAGCTTCCTCTGGAAACACCATATATTTT
TRBV6-5	NA	TRBJ1-1	TRBD1	CASRDRGLNTEAFF	TGTGCCAGCAGGGACAGGGGTCTGAACACTGAAGCTTTCTTT
TRBV10-3	NA	TRBJ1-1	NA	CAASSQNTEAFF	TGTGCCGCCTCGAGCCAGAACACTGAAGCTTTCTTT
TRBV14	few	TRBJ2-5	NA	CASSLRVGWETQYF	TGTGCCAGCAGCCTCAGGGTGGGATGGGAGACCCAGTACTTC
TRBV5-1	once	TRBJ2-7	TRBD2	CASSTILMVASGAHEEQYF	TGCGCCAGCAGCACGATACTTATGGTAGCTAGCGGGGCACATGAGGAGCAGTACTTC
TRBV15	NA	TRBJ2-1	NA	CATRKGGSANEQFF	TGTGCCACCAGAAAGGGGGGGTCTGCCAATGAGCAGTTCTTC
TRBV4-2	NA	TRBJ2-1	TRBD2	CASSQNPEASGGAHEQFF	TGTGCCAGCAGCCAAAACCCGGAGGCCAGCGGGGGGGCCCATGAGCAGTTCTTC
TRBV7-8	once	TRBJ1-4	NA	CASSRGLELEKLFF	TGTGCCAGCAGCCGAGGATTGGAGTTAGAAAAACTGTTTTTT
TRBV2	many	TRBJ2-2	TRBD1	CASRKGQAAGELFF	TGTGCCAGCAGAAAGGGACAGGCGGCCGGGGAGCTGTTTTTT